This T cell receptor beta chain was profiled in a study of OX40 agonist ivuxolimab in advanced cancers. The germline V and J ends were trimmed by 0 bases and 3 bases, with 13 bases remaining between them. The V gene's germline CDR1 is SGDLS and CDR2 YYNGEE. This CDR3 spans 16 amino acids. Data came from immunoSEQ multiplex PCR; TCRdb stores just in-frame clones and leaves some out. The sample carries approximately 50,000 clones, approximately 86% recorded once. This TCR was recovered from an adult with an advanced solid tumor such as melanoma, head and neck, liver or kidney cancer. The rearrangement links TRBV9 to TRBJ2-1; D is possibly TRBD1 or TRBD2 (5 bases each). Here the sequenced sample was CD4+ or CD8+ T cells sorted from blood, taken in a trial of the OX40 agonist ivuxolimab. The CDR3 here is CASSVVGTSHYNEQFF. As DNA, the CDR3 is TGTGCCAGCAGCGTAGTAGGGACCTCCCACTACAATGAGCAGTTCTTC.